This TCR beta chain was profiled in a study of monozygotic twins with inflammatory bowel disease. From the 5' RACE reads, TCRdb lists one entry per CDR3 protein and no DNA. Seen in this sample are approximately 150,000 distinct CDR3 sequences; the ten most common clones hold under 2.5%. The origin of this receptor is a human donor with ulcerative colitis or Crohn's disease, or a healthy co-twin of an affected twin (not recorded which). Source material: blood.

CDR3 region: CASSRPNTEAFF. This chain uses TRBV10-2 with TRBJ1-1. The CDR3 has 12 residues. Germline CDR1 and CDR2: WSHSY and SAAADI.